These 4 T cell receptor beta chains originate from one sample sequenced in a study of neurological immune-mediated disorders. TCRdb independently ran MiXCR on the 5' RACE reads; one entry per CDR3 protein. Of 65,000 to 95,000 distinct CDR3 sequences listed, less than 5.5% are singletons. The sample comprised PBMCs. The receptors originated from a woman in her 30s with multiple sclerosis.

In its sample, this clonotype was seen many times. Germline is not matched at one junction end, which may reflect a read error. V is TRBV20-1 and J is TRBJ2-2; weak D call: TRBD2 (5 bases). This CDR3 has 12 amino acids. Germline assignment: CDR1 DFQATT and CDR2 SNEGSKA (reference sequence). Written as DNA, the CDR3 is TGCAGTGCCAGAGGGTACACCGGGGAGCTGTTTTTT. This translates into CSARGYTGELFF.

The V and J genes are TRBV10-3 and TRBJ2-2; TRBD2 matches at 12 bases. V gave up 6 bases and J gave up 0 bases; unmatched junction bases: 2. This CDR3 has 16 amino acids. Germline CDR1 is ENHRY and CDR2 is SYGVKD. The CDR3 sequence: CAIRASGGANTGELFF. The CDR3 DNA is TGTGCCATCAGAGCTAGCGGGGGGGCGAACACCGGGGAGCTGTTTTTT.

In its sample, this clonotype was seen a few times. This clone may be a read error of a much larger clone one base away. V and J are TRBV10-2 and TRBJ2-2, with D unresolved. CDR1 and CDR2 from the germline V gene are WSHSY and SAAADI. The CDR3 loop spans 12 amino acids. The chain's CDR3 is CDSSFNTGELFF. In nucleotides, the CDR3 is TGCGACAGTAGCTTTAACACCGGGGAGCTGTTTTTT.

The chain joins TRBV12-3 or TRBV12-4 to TRBJ1-1; 8 bases are a match to TRBD1. The trim removed 7 bases at V and 4 bases at J, leaving 11 bases unmatched. The CDR3 loop spans 15 amino acids. CDR3 sequence reads: CASILDRVGATEAFF. The DNA for the CDR3 is TGTGCCAGCATACTGGACAGGGTAGGGGCCACTGAAGCTTTCTTT.